The 5 T cell receptor beta chains given below trace back to one sample, sequenced in a study of blood T cell repertoires in COVID-19. This table comes from immunoSEQ multiplex PCR, and its TCRdb copy is limited to in-frame clones, with some not included. The sample lists 140,000 to 150,000 clones; over 70% were seen once. What was sequenced was peripheral blood. The receptors here all came from a man between 65 and 85 years old who had recovered from COVID-19.

This chain joins TRBV30 and TRBJ1-2; 10 positions match TRBD1. Germline CDR1 reads GTSNPN; CDR2 reads SVGIG (reference sequence). Trimming cost V 3 bases and J 5 bases; bases outside gene matches: 6. The CDR3 contains 14 residues. CDR3 sequence: CAWSRDRGGYGYTF. CDR3 nucleotide sequence: TGTGCCTGGAGCCGGGACAGGGGAGGTTATGGCTACACCTTC.

The CDR3 region is CASNPGGVNTEAFF. CDR3 nucleotides: TGTGCCAGCAACCCCGGGGGAGTGAACACTGAAGCTTTCTTT. The V call is TRBV5-4, the J call TRBJ1-1, with D perhaps matching TRBD1 (5 bases). Trimming removed 6 bases from V and 0 bases from J, with 12 bases in between. This CDR3 is built from 14 residues. CDR1 is SGHNT and CDR2 is YYREEE in the germline V gene (reference sequence). Looking up the rest from reference TRBV5-4 and TRBJ1-1 gives the full variable domain: ETGVTQSPTHLIKTRGQQVTLRCSSQSGHNTVSWYQQALGQGPQFIFQYYREEENGRGNFPPRFSGLQFPNYSSELNVNALELDDSALYLCASNPGGVNTEAFFGQGTRLTVV.

This rearrangement joins TRBV5-6 to TRBJ2-3; 12 bases map to TRBD1. Germline loops: CDR1 SGHDT, CDR2 YYEEEE. The ends lost 4 bases at V and 0 bases at J; junction bases unmatched: 9. The CDR3 consists of 18 residues. Written as DNA, the CDR3 is TGTGCCAGCAGCGATCTCCGGGACAGGGGGCGAAGCACAGATACGCAGTATTTT. This translates into CASSDLRDRGRSTDTQYF. Full variable domain (outside the CDR3, taken from reference TRBV5-6 and TRBJ2-3): DAGVTQSPTHLIKTRGQQVTLRCSPKSGHDTVSWYQQALGQGPQFIFQYYEEEERQRGNFPDRFSGHQFPNYSSELNVNALLLGDSALYLCASSDLRDRGRSTDTQYFGPGTRLTVL.

V usage is TRBV5-1 and J usage is TRBJ1-1; possible D gene TRBD1, 6 bases. The CDR3 runs to 13 residues. Germline assignment: CDR1 SGHRS and CDR2 YFSETQ. The germline V and J ends were trimmed by 2 bases and 7 bases, with 12 bases remaining between them. The CDR3 region is CASSFGQTFEAFF. CDR3 in DNA: TGCGCCAGCAGCTTCGGACAGACTTTTGAAGCTTTCTTT.

The V and J genes are TRBV5-1 and TRBJ2-7, with 8 bases identical to TRBD1. Per germline, CDR1 SGHRS and CDR2 YFSETQ. V gave up 3 bases and J gave up 0 bases; unmatched junction bases: 8. The CDR3 runs 16 residues. CDR3 nucleotides: TGCGCCAGCAGCTCTTATCCGGGACAGGTCTCCTACGAGCAGTACTTC. This gives the protein CASSSYPGQVSYEQYF.